Listed below are T cell receptor beta chains from one sample, sequenced in a study of human T cells and chemical hapten exposure. TCRdb processed the RACE reads anew with MiXCR; each CDR3 protein has one entry. The sample carries 65,000 to 70,000 distinct CDR3 sequences, around 9.9% recorded once. The input for sequencing was whole blood, taken in connection with sensitization to the hapten diphenylcyclopropenone (DPC). The receptors shown here come from a woman between 50 and 59 years old with alopecia areata. Some clones in this sample may be carry-over from other donors' samples. Both conserved end residues are part of each CDR3. D genes are given only for firm matches. A row's size may be missing; if present it is once, few, many or a size class.

D gene	J gene	clone size	V gene	CDR3 protein	CDR3 DNA
.	TRBJ2-1	many	TRBV5-1	CASSVTSSSYNEQFF	TGCGCCAGCAGCGTGACTAGTAGCTCCTACAATGAGCAGTTCTTC
.	TRBJ2-7	few	TRBV28	CASSPRIYYEQYF	TGTGCCAGCAGTCCGCGGATTTACTACGAGCAGTACTTC
.	TRBJ2-7	many	TRBV19	CASSSLGGSDEQYF	TGTGCCAGTAGTTCCCTGGGAGGATCGGACGAGCAGTACTTC
.	TRBJ2-1	many	TRBV18	CASSLHGKGSYNEQFF	TGTGCCAGCTCACTCCACGGCAAGGGTTCCTACAATGAGCAGTTCTTC
TRBD2	TRBJ2-7	.	TRBV7-9	CASTPGGYEQYF	TGTGCCAGCACACCGGGGGGTTACGAGCAGTACTTC
TRBD1	TRBJ1-2	.	TRBV29-1	CSVSGQSLTLGGYTF	TGCAGCGTGTCGGGACAGTCTCTCACTTTGGGTGGCTACACCTTC
TRBD2	TRBJ2-7	many	TRBV6-5	CASSPVIAGSYEQYF	TGTGCCAGCAGTCCGGTAATAGCGGGATCCTACGAGCAGTACTTC
.	TRBJ2-7	few	TRBV11-1	CASSFATLSYEQYF	TGTGCCAGCAGCTTCGCGACGCTCTCCTACGAGCAGTACTTC
.	TRBJ1-2	few	TRBV7-8	CASSSWDARTYGYTF	TGTGCCAGCAGCTCGTGGGACGCCCGAACCTATGGCTACACCTTC
.	TRBJ1-1	.	TRBV20-1	CSARAGNTEAFF	TGCAGTGCTAGAGCGGGGAACACTGAAGCTTTCTTT
TRBD1	TRBJ2-3	.	TRBV28	CASSLGQGATDTQYF	TGTGCCAGCAGTTTGGGACAGGGGGCCACAGATACGCAGTATTTT
TRBD2	TRBJ2-3	.	TRBV5-6	CASSSPRGTGTDTQYF	TGTGCCAGCAGCTCCCCGCGGGGGACCGGCACAGATACGCAGTATTTT
TRBD2	TRBJ2-1	many	TRBV6-6	CASSLLAGSSNEQFF	TGTGCCAGCAGTTTACTAGCGGGGTCAAGCAATGAGCAGTTCTTC
TRBD2	TRBJ2-3	.	TRBV20-1	CSARETSDRSTDTQYF	TGCAGTGCTAGAGAAACTAGCGACCGTAGCACAGATACGCAGTATTTT
.	TRBJ1-4	few	TRBV4-2	CASLLLQGSNEKLFF	TGTGCCAGCCTACTCCTACAGGGATCTAATGAAAAACTGTTTTTT
TRBD1	TRBJ1-3	.	TRBV18	CASSRPTGVSGNTIYF	TGTGCCAGCTCACGCCCGACAGGGGTATCTGGAAACACCATATATTTT
TRBD2	TRBJ2-2	many	TRBV27	CASSFTAGVFTGELFF	TGTGCCAGCAGTTTTACAGCGGGAGTTTTCACCGGGGAGCTGTTTTTT
.	TRBJ1-3	few	TRBV28	CASTRDVGNTIYF	TGTGCCAGCACCAGGGACGTTGGAAACACCATATATTTT
.	TRBJ1-1	.	TRBV12-3/TRBV12-4	CASSLRVREAFF	TGTGCCAGCAGTTTACGGGTCAGGGAAGCTTTCTTT
TRBD2	TRBJ2-3	many	TRBV12-3/TRBV12-4	CASSSYGGAFPDTQYF	TGTGCCAGCAGTTCCTACGGGGGGGCCTTCCCAGATACGCAGTATTTT
.	TRBJ2-1	many	TRBV28	CASSFLSNEQFF	TGTGCCAGCAGTTTTCTATCCAATGAGCAGTTCTTC
TRBD2	TRBJ2-3	many	TRBV7-2	CASRGRVTDTQYF	TGTGCCAGCAGAGGGAGGGTCACAGATACGCAGTATTTT
.	TRBJ2-7	many	TRBV9	CASSVVGGPIYEQYF	TGTGCCAGCAGCGTAGTCGGGGGCCCTATCTACGAGCAGTACTTC
TRBD1	TRBJ2-6	many	TRBV30	CAWDRGPSSGANVLTF	TGTGCCTGGGACAGGGGACCCAGCTCTGGGGCCAACGTCCTGACTTTC
.	TRBJ1-2	many	TRBV30	CAWTQNYGYTF	TGTGCCTGGACGCAGAACTATGGCTACACCTTC
.	TRBJ2-5	many	TRBV20-1	CSARGSDQETQYF	TGCAGTGCTAGAGGCTCGGACCAAGAGACCCAGTACTTC
.	TRBJ1-5	.	TRBV6-6	CASNDIQNSNQPQHF	TGTGCCAGCAATGACATACAGAATAGCAATCAGCCCCAGCATTTT